This is a list of T cell receptor beta chains from one sample in a study of memory CD4+ T cells and cytomegalovirus serostatus. This table comes from immunoSEQ multiplex PCR, and its TCRdb copy is limited to in-frame clones, with some not included. This sample yields just over 45,000 clones, of which around four fifths are seen a single time; about 0.6% belongs to the top ten. What was sequenced was memory CD4+ T cells from blood. The origin of the receptors is an adult in good health and CMV-seronegative. CDR3s include the opening cysteine and the closing phenylalanine or tryptophan. D genes are given only for firm matches. The size entry is marked missing in some rows and otherwise reads once, few, many or a size class.

CDR3 length: 14
V gene: TRBV19
J gene: TRBJ1-4
clone size: -
D gene: -
CDR3 protein: CASSQQGRNEKLFF
CDR3 DNA: TGTGCCAGTAGTCAACAGGGCCGTAATGAAAAACTGTTTTTT

CDR3 length: 16
V gene: TRBV5-6
J gene: TRBJ2-5
clone size: -
D gene: -
CDR3 protein: CASSLVPLGLQETQYF
CDR3 DNA: TGTGCCAGCAGCTTGGTCCCCCTCGGGTTACAAGAGACCCAGTACTTC

CDR3 length: 13
V gene: TRBV4-2
J gene: TRBJ1-3
clone size: few
D gene: -
CDR3 protein: CASSQDHGNTIYF
CDR3 DNA: TGTGCCAGCAGCCAAGATCATGGAAACACCATATATTTT

CDR3 length: 15
V gene: TRBV28
J gene: TRBJ2-5
clone size: few
D gene: TRBD1
CDR3 protein: CASSLPGQGKETQYF
CDR3 DNA: TGTGCCAGCAGTCTCCCGGGACAGGGCAAAGAGACCCAGTACTTC

CDR3 length: 11
V gene: TRBV5-1
J gene: TRBJ2-1
clone size: -
D gene: -
CDR3 protein: CASSRDTEQFF
CDR3 DNA: TGCGCCAGCAGCCGGGACACTGAGCAGTTCTTC

CDR3 length: 14
V gene: TRBV5-6
J gene: TRBJ2-5
clone size: -
D gene: -
CDR3 protein: CASREQGGEETQYF
CDR3 DNA: TGTGCCAGCAGGGAACAGGGAGGGGAAGAGACCCAGTACTTC

CDR3 length: 19
V gene: TRBV21-1
J gene: TRBJ1-1
clone size: -
D gene: -
CDR3 protein: CASSKVICDRGFVNTEAFF
CDR3 DNA: TGTGCCAGCAGCAAAGTGATCTGTGACAGGGGGTTTGTGAACACTGAAGCTTTCTTT

CDR3 length: 14
V gene: TRBV19
J gene: TRBJ2-6
clone size: once
D gene: -
CDR3 protein: CASTIDSGANVLTF
CDR3 DNA: TGTGCCAGTACTATAGACTCTGGGGCCAACGTCCTGACTTTC

CDR3 length: 18
V gene: TRBV4-2
J gene: TRBJ2-6
clone size: -
D gene: TRBD1
CDR3 protein: CASSPRTGDPSGANVLTF
CDR3 DNA: TGTGCCAGCAGCCCGAGGACAGGGGACCCCTCTGGGGCCAACGTCCTGACTTTC

CDR3 length: 15
V gene: TRBV7-8
J gene: TRBJ2-3
clone size: -
D gene: TRBD1
CDR3 protein: CASSALTGGTDTQYF
CDR3 DNA: TGTGCCAGCAGCGCCCTGACAGGGGGCACAGATACGCAGTATTTT

CDR3 length: 15
V gene: TRBV7-7
J gene: TRBJ2-1
clone size: few
D gene: TRBD1
CDR3 protein: CASSPGTGGYNEQFF
CDR3 DNA: TGTGCCAGCAGCCCCGGGACAGGGGGGTACAATGAGCAGTTCTTC

CDR3 length: 15
V gene: TRBV6-5
J gene: TRBJ1-5
clone size: -
D gene: TRBD1
CDR3 protein: CATTSRQGAVEPQHF
CDR3 DNA: TGTGCCACCACAAGTAGACAGGGGGCGGTTGAGCCCCAGCATTTT

CDR3 length: 16
V gene: TRBV7-8
J gene: TRBJ1-4
clone size: -
D gene: -
CDR3 protein: CASSPGVPATNEKLFF
CDR3 DNA: TGTGCCAGCAGTCCGGGGGTCCCAGCAACTAATGAAAAACTGTTTTTT

CDR3 length: 15
V gene: TRBV7-9
J gene: TRBJ1-3
clone size: once
D gene: TRBD1
CDR3 protein: CASSWGQSSGNTIYF
CDR3 DNA: TGTGCCAGCAGTTGGGGACAGAGCTCTGGAAACACCATATATTTT

CDR3 length: 15
V gene: TRBV13
J gene: TRBJ2-7
clone size: -
D gene: -
CDR3 protein: CASSLGDVQGYEQYF
CDR3 DNA: TGTGCCAGCAGCTTAGGGGACGTTCAGGGCTACGAGCAGTACTTC

CDR3 length: 16
V gene: TRBV7-2
J gene: TRBJ2-6
clone size: once
D gene: -
CDR3 protein: CASSSSGGTGANVLTF
CDR3 DNA: TGTGCCAGCAGCTCTAGTGGGGGCACTGGGGCCAACGTCCTGACTTTC

CDR3 length: 14
V gene: TRBV19
J gene: TRBJ1-1
clone size: -
D gene: TRBD1
CDR3 protein: CASSGRTGMVEAFF
CDR3 DNA: TGTGCCAGTAGTGGCAGGACAGGGATGGTTGAAGCTTTCTTT

CDR3 length: 15
V gene: TRBV7-6
J gene: TRBJ1-1
clone size: -
D gene: -
CDR3 protein: CASSLAGTQNTEAFF
CDR3 DNA: TGTGCCAGCAGCTTAGCGGGCACACAGAACACTGAAGCTTTCTTT

CDR3 length: 16
V gene: TRBV27
J gene: TRBJ1-1
clone size: -
D gene: TRBD1
CDR3 protein: CASSWGRGLVNTEAFF
CDR3 DNA: TGTGCCAGCAGTTGGGGCAGGGGGCTGGTGAACACTGAAGCTTTCTTT

CDR3 length: 15
V gene: TRBV9
J gene: TRBJ1-1
clone size: -
D gene: TRBD1
CDR3 protein: CASSALGQGATEAFF
CDR3 DNA: TGTGCCAGCAGCGCCCTGGGACAGGGGGCGACTGAAGCTTTCTTT

CDR3 length: 16
V gene: TRBV5-4
J gene: TRBJ1-1
clone size: once
D gene: -
CDR3 protein: CASSLDVGGMNTEAFF
CDR3 DNA: TGTGCCAGCAGCTTGGATGTCGGGGGCATGAACACTGAAGCTTTCTTT

CDR3 length: 14
V gene: TRBV6-1
J gene: TRBJ1-6
clone size: -
D gene: -
CDR3 protein: CASSESQGVSPLHF
CDR3 DNA: TGTGCCAGCAGTGAATCGCAGGGCGTGTCACCCCTCCACTTT

CDR3 length: 14
V gene: TRBV6-1
J gene: TRBJ1-6
clone size: -
D gene: TRBD1
CDR3 protein: CASTPDRAGSPLHF
CDR3 DNA: TGTGCCAGCACCCCGGACAGGGCTGGCTCACCCCTCCACTTT

CDR3 length: 17
V gene: TRBV5-1
J gene: TRBJ2-1
clone size: -
D gene: TRBD2
CDR3 protein: CASSLRPTSGGVNEQFF
CDR3 DNA: TGCGCCAGCAGCTTGAGGCCAACTAGCGGGGGGGTCAATGAGCAGTTCTTC

CDR3 length: 13
V gene: TRBV7-2
J gene: TRBJ2-1
clone size: -
D gene: -
CDR3 protein: CASSLGRYNEQFF
CDR3 DNA: TGTGCCAGCAGCTTAGGCAGATACAATGAGCAGTTCTTC

CDR3 length: 19
V gene: TRBV7-2
J gene: TRBJ2-2
clone size: -
D gene: TRBD1
CDR3 protein: CASSLRIRGLRQSTGELFF
CDR3 DNA: TGTGCCAGCAGCTTACGTATCAGGGGGCTACGACAAAGCACCGGGGAGCTGTTTTTT

CDR3 length: 13
V gene: TRBV2
J gene: TRBJ2-1
clone size: few
D gene: -
CDR3 protein: CASSVTGQSEQFF
CDR3 DNA: TGTGCCAGCAGTGTGACAGGTCAGAGTGAGCAGTTCTTC

CDR3 length: 14
V gene: TRBV7-8
J gene: TRBJ1-1
clone size: -
D gene: -
CDR3 protein: CASRSLGRSIRAFF
CDR3 DNA: TGTGCCAGCAGATCCCTGGGGCGTTCCATTAGGGCTTTCTTT

CDR3 length: 16
V gene: TRBV13
J gene: TRBJ1-3
clone size: few
D gene: TRBD1
CDR3 protein: CASSSRTGRAGNTIYF
CDR3 DNA: TGTGCCAGCAGCTCAAGGACAGGGCGAGCTGGAAACACCATATATTTT

CDR3 length: 14
V gene: TRBV19
J gene: TRBJ2-5
clone size: few
D gene: TRBD1
CDR3 protein: CASNMGQTQETQYF
CDR3 DNA: TGTGCCAGTAATATGGGACAGACCCAAGAGACCCAGTACTTC

CDR3 length: 13
V gene: TRBV18
J gene: TRBJ2-7
clone size: few
D gene: TRBD1
CDR3 protein: CASSPGQASGQYF
CDR3 DNA: TGTGCCAGCTCACCAGGACAGGCAAGCGGGCAGTACTTC

CDR3 length: 14
V gene: TRBV5-6
J gene: TRBJ1-2
clone size: -
D gene: -
CDR3 protein: CASSSGQHFYGYTF
CDR3 DNA: TGTGCCAGCAGTTCAGGGCAGCACTTCTATGGCTACACCTTC

CDR3 length: 13
V gene: TRBV9
J gene: TRBJ2-1
clone size: -
D gene: -
CDR3 protein: CASSGPNYNEQFF
CDR3 DNA: TGTGCCAGCAGCGGACCTAACTACAATGAGCAGTTCTTC

CDR3 length: 12
V gene: TRBV5-1
J gene: TRBJ2-7
clone size: -
D gene: -
CDR3 protein: CASSLSRDEQYF
CDR3 DNA: TGCGCCAGCAGCTTGTCCAGGGACGAGCAGTACTTC

CDR3 length: 13
V gene: TRBV5-5
J gene: TRBJ1-2
clone size: -
D gene: -
CDR3 protein: CASSRRGNYGYTF
CDR3 DNA: TGTGCCAGCAGCAGAAGGGGGAACTATGGCTACACCTTC

CDR3 length: 13
V gene: TRBV19
J gene: TRBJ2-7
clone size: -
D gene: TRBD1
CDR3 protein: CASTPDRGGEQYF
CDR3 DNA: TGTGCCAGTACCCCGGACAGGGGAGGAGAGCAGTACTTC

CDR3 length: 14
V gene: TRBV28
J gene: TRBJ1-2
clone size: -
D gene: -
CDR3 protein: CASSFGGEGYGYTF
CDR3 DNA: TGTGCCAGCAGTTTTGGTGGAGAGGGCTATGGCTACACCTTC

CDR3 length: 14
V gene: TRBV27
J gene: TRBJ1-2
clone size: -
D gene: -
CDR3 protein: CASSFTGPHYGYTF
CDR3 DNA: TGTGCCAGCAGTTTCACGGGCCCCCACTATGGCTACACCTTC

CDR3 length: 13
V gene: TRBV11-2
J gene: TRBJ1-1
clone size: -
D gene: -
CDR3 protein: CASSSGQWTEAFF
CDR3 DNA: TGTGCCAGCAGCTCAGGTCAATGGACTGAAGCTTTCTTT

CDR3 length: 15
V gene: TRBV19
J gene: TRBJ2-5
clone size: -
D gene: TRBD1
CDR3 protein: CASRGTGQAKETQYF
CDR3 DNA: TGTGCCAGTAGGGGAACTGGACAGGCTAAAGAGACCCAGTACTTC

CDR3 length: 15
V gene: TRBV27
J gene: TRBJ1-1
clone size: -
D gene: -
CDR3 protein: CASSSHKGWNTEAFF
CDR3 DNA: TGTGCCAGCAGTTCTCACAAGGGCTGGAACACTGAAGCTTTCTTT

CDR3 length: 15
V gene: TRBV9
J gene: TRBJ1-6
clone size: -
D gene: -
CDR3 protein: CASSVENSYNSPLHF
CDR3 DNA: TGTGCCAGCAGCGTAGAGAACTCCTATAATTCACCCCTCCACTTT

CDR3 length: 16
V gene: TRBV6-5
J gene: TRBJ1-4
clone size: few
D gene: -
CDR3 protein: CASSYSRIRANEKLFF
CDR3 DNA: TGTGCCAGCAGTTACTCGAGAATCAGGGCTAATGAAAAACTGTTTTTT

CDR3 length: 11
V gene: TRBV29-1
J gene: TRBJ2-5
clone size: once
D gene: TRBD2
CDR3 protein: CSVSTSASRYF
CDR3 DNA: TGCAGCGTTTCCACTAGCGCCTCACGGTACTTC

CDR3 length: 13
V gene: TRBV6-1
J gene: TRBJ2-5
clone size: -
D gene: TRBD1
CDR3 protein: CASSEQGVETQYF
CDR3 DNA: TGTGCCAGCAGTGAGCAGGGGGTAGAGACCCAGTACTTC

CDR3 length: 13
V gene: TRBV30
J gene: TRBJ2-7
clone size: once
D gene: -
CDR3 protein: CAWSEAPRGEQYF
CDR3 DNA: TGTGCCTGGAGTGAGGCACCCCGCGGCGAGCAGTACTTC

CDR3 length: 14
V gene: TRBV11-3
J gene: TRBJ2-7
clone size: -
D gene: TRBD2
CDR3 protein: CASSSAGTSYEQYF
CDR3 DNA: TGTGCCAGCAGCTCGGCCGGGACTAGCTACGAGCAGTACTTC